Below, one T cell receptor beta chain is given with its context. Some clones are missing from TCRdb's copy, which holds only in-frame ones; the method was immunoSEQ multiplex PCR. The data show some 94,000 clones, approximately 90% seen once. This entry is derived from a study of T cell changes during pregnancy in multiple sclerosis. Germline values: CDR1 LNHDA, CDR2 SQIVND (reference sequence). This CDR3 has 14 amino acids. V was pared by 7 bases and J by 1 base, with 8 bases between. This chain joins TRBV19 and TRBJ2-6; D remains unclear. The TCR sequence derives from a female donor in good health, enrolled as a control in a pregnancy study. The specimen was peripheral blood, collected in the first trimester of pregnancy. In DNA, the CDR3 is TGTGCCAGTATGCGGCCTTCTGGGGCCAACGTCCTGACTTTC. It translates to CASMRPSGANVLTF. Looking up the rest from reference TRBV19 and TRBJ2-6 gives the full variable domain: DGGITQSPKYLFRKEGQNVTLSCEQNLNHDAMYWYRQDPGQGLRLIYYSQIVNDFQKGDIAEGYSVSREKKESFPLTVTSAQKNPTAFYLCASMRPSGANVLTFGAGSRLTVL.